A selection of T cell receptor beta chains follows, all from one sample in a study of a mutant IDH1 vaccine in newly diagnosed glioma. Repertoires were generated with immunoSEQ multiplex PCR, while TCRdb's copy carries only in-frame clones and drops some. This sample has 70,000 to 90,000 clones; approximately 85% occur once, and the top ten carry over 2%. The antigens for these receptors are not known. The specimen was PBMCs, collected from a glioma patient whose treatment included an IDH1 peptide vaccine. The source is a young man with glioma. Some clones in this sample may be carry-over from other donors' samples. CDR3s include the opening cysteine and the closing phenylalanine or tryptophan. The D gene is left open where the match is weak. Only some rows state a clone size, as once, few, many or a class for expanded clones.

d_call	clone_size	v_call	j_call	cdr3_aa	cdr3_nt
-	-	TRBV28	TRBJ1-2	CAIPSLVGGYTF	TGTGCCATCCCCTCCCTAGTAGGAGGCTACACCTTC
-	-	TRBV19	TRBJ1-1	CASGQNTEAFF	TGTGCCAGTGGTCAGAACACTGAAGCTTTCTTT
-	-	TRBV25-1	TRBJ1-1	CASSENTEAFF	TGTGCCAGCAGTGAGAACACTGAAGCTTTCTTT
-	-	TRBV2	TRBJ2-5	CASRQEETQYF	TGTGCCAGCAGGCAAGAAGAGACCCAGTACTTC
-	-	TRBV29-1	TRBJ2-1	CSVEYLGTASYNEQFF	TGCAGCGTTGAATACCTCGGGACGGCCTCCTACAATGAGCAGTTCTTC
-	-	TRBV2	TRBJ2-7	CASSGTTTAAYEQYF	TGTGCCAGCAGTGGGACGACGACAGCCGCCTACGAGCAGTACTTC
-	-	TRBV11-3	TRBJ2-1	CASSLGLARGNEQFF	TGTGCCAGCAGCTTAGGCCTAGCTCGAGGCAATGAGCAGTTCTTC
-	few	TRBV28	TRBJ1-2	CASVQGTYGYTF	TGTGCCAGCGTCCAGGGTACCTATGGCTACACCTTC
-	few	TRBV28	TRBJ1-6	CASSLRGSTLHF	TGTGCCAGCAGTTTAAGGGGGTCGACCCTCCACTTT
-	-	TRBV4-3	TRBJ2-6	CASSQDLTRTSGANVLTF	TGCGCCAGCAGCCAAGATCTGACCCGAACTTCTGGGGCCAACGTCCTGACTTTC
TRBD1	-	TRBV9	TRBJ2-2	CASSATGANTGELFF	TGTGCCAGCAGCGCGACAGGGGCGAACACCGGGGAGCTGTTTTTT